This entry features one T cell receptor beta chain sequence. The antigen is not known. PCR used 60 Vbeta primers and 13 Jbeta primers. TCRdb's table, derived via immunoSEQ multiplex PCR, lists solely in-frame clones and lacks some. The table includes some 100,000 clones, around three quarters detected once. The V gene end was trimmed by 5 bases and the J gene end by 0 bases; junction bases not matched to a gene: 4. The CDR3 totals 17 residues. The germline CDR1 and CDR2 sequences are LNHNV and YYDKDF (reference sequence). This sample is drawn from a study of cytomegalovirus exposure and HLA in healthy donors. Findings and limits, study-wide: Fewer than 20,000 TCR beta sequences were associated with HLA alleles at 0.05 false discovery rate in a later analysis. In vitro testing confirmed three CMV-associated chains as specific for CMV antigens. Rare TCR sequences dominated, though some public TCRs recurred in many donors.

Sequenced: PBMCs. The clonotype originates from a woman aged 45 to 65 in good health and CMV-seropositive. The V and J genes are TRBV15 and TRBJ1-6; 10 nucleotides align to TRBD1. CDR3 nucleotide sequence: TGTGCCACCAGCCTAGGGACAGGGGACTCCTATAATTCACCCCTCCACTTT. This sequence encodes CATSLGTGDSYNSPLHF.